This entry concerns a single TCR beta chain. Its antigen is not known. Germline loops: CDR1 SGHVT, CDR2 SQSDAQ. This CDR3 is built from 15 residues. This specimen comes from a study of molecular identifiers for immune sequencing clone quantification. Across the study: Across replicate runs, RNA obtained from around 20,000 or 100,000 naive CD8 cells was divided into five, with four undergoing sequencing. Study-wide findings and caveats: The sizes of highly expanded clones could be underestimated when identical TCR molecules share a barcode.

Listed TCR primers and previously described methods were used for bulk TCR libraries. TCRdb used MiXCR to reprocess the PCR reads, holding one entry per CDR3 protein. Here the sample spans fewer than 100,000 distinct CDR3 sequences, 21% being singletons. V is TRBV7-4 and J is TRBJ2-3, with 10 bases aligning to TRBD2. Sequenced sample: naive CD8+ T cells from blood, with Jurkat cell RNA spiked in. The subset was: FACS-sorted CD8+CD4-CCR7+CD45RA+ naive T cells. This receptor was taken from a human donor in good health. Some libraries in this study had Jurkat cell RNA spiked in. In DNA, the CDR3 is TGTACCGGCAGCCAACTAGCGGGGTACACAGATACGCAGTATTTT. It specifies CTGSQLAGYTDTQYF.